This T cell receptor (beta chain) was sequenced during a study of control samples from healthy donors and cancer patients. This clone has just one count. TCRdb's table, derived via immunoSEQ multiplex PCR, lists solely in-frame clones and lacks some. The table has under 110,000 clones, around nine tenths seen once; the top ten hold less than 8.5%. Germline V gene sequence: CDR1 LGHDT, CDR2 YNNKEL (reference sequence). This CDR3 region has 17 residues. V lost 1 base to trimming and J lost 2 bases; unmatched junction nucleotides: 9. The source of this sequence is a man between 25 and 39 years old in good health. Source material: blood. The chain combines TRBV3-1 (or the pseudogene TRBV3-2) with TRBJ2-3; TRBD2 matches 7 bases. CDR3 amino acids: CASSQVQTSEYTDTQYF. The CDR3 nucleotides read TGTGCCAGCAGCCAAGTCCAAACTAGCGAGTACACAGATACGCAGTATTTT.